This T cell receptor beta chain was profiled in a study of blood T cells in healthy people across ages. A second PCR, run for roughly 7 to 11 cycles, used a sample-barcoded 5' primer plus a J-beta primer mix. Tagging of each cDNA molecule was performed by a template-switch adaptor with 12 random nucleotides. TCRdb ran MiXCR on the 5' RACE reads and lists one entry per CDR3 protein. Of about 640,000 distinct CDR3 sequences listed, 45% to 65% are singletons. CDR1 SGHRS and CDR2 YFSETQ come from the germline V gene. The V end lost 1 base, the J end lost 0 bases, and 25 bases lay between the germline ends. This CDR3 is 20 amino acids long.

This TCR came from a man between 60 and 75 years old in good health. The chain recombines TRBV5-1 with TRBJ1-1, with D hard to call. Source material: blood. The CDR3 region has the DNA TGCGCCAGCAGCTTGTTTCGTGTTGGGGAGAAGAGAGGGATGAACACTGAAGCTTTCTTT. As protein: CASSLFRVGEKRGMNTEAFF.